This T cell receptor (beta chain) was retrieved from a study of T cells in narcolepsy (dated by TCRdb to the late 2010s). Regarding the study in general: The study enrolled patients with narcolepsy type 1 or type 2 (NT1, NT2) together with healthy control donors. To look for autoreactive T cells in narcolepsy patients that target self-antigens of hypocretin neurons (hypocretin, TRIB2), the study used TCR Vbeta sequencing to follow clonotypes in blood and CSF. Overall study results and their limits: Numbers of sequenced blood memory CD4+ clonotypes were comparable, with averages of some 40,000 in patients and roughly 34,000 in controls. No sequences matching autoreactive T cell clones were present in some of the blood memory CD4+ repertoires from patients and controls. According to the report, autoreactive clonotypes were detected serially in the blood of the same patients and of different patients, but not in healthy controls. Plots that compared CSF and blood CD4+ T cell clonotypes from the same patient highlighted HCRT-specific and TRIB2-specific autoreactive clonotypes.

Of note for this clone: Its binding antigen is unknown. No quality values exist for individual bases; no much larger clone is one base distant.

From V the trimming removes 1 base and from J it removes 5 bases, while the gene matches leave 8 bases of the junction unaccounted for. The CDR3, cysteine through phenylalanine, is 17 amino acids long. Of the read, only the CDR3 DNA is kept; its 51 bases are in frame from base 1. The germline V gene sets CDR1 to MGHRA and CDR2 to YSYEKL. For TCR Vbeta sequencing, memory CD4+ T cells were sorted ex vivo from the peripheral blood of both healthy controls and narcolepsy patients. Library construction relied on the immunoSEQ multiplex PCR assay. Imported from immuneACCESS, the table was reduced by TCRdb to in-frame sequences with V and J called. These copies leave out some clones; in studies compared against another copy, an unresolved V gene accounts for under half, and the cause of the remainder is not known. Recorded for this sample are some 30,000 clones; around four fifths of them occurred a single time. The ten top clones hold approximately 1.1% of the sample.

The chain is assembled from TRBV4-1 and TRBJ2-7; TRBD2 fits 13 bases in the junction. The source of this sequence is a human donor with narcolepsy. Input material: CD45RA- memory CD4+ T cells from PBMCs. Reading the label with the study, this specimen's cell subset or site is: memory T cells sorted ex vivo from peripheral blood. The nucleotides are TGCGCCAGCAGCCAAGCCCCTACTAGCGGGGGGGCCAACGAGCAGTACTTC. This yields the protein CASSQAPTSGGANEQYF.